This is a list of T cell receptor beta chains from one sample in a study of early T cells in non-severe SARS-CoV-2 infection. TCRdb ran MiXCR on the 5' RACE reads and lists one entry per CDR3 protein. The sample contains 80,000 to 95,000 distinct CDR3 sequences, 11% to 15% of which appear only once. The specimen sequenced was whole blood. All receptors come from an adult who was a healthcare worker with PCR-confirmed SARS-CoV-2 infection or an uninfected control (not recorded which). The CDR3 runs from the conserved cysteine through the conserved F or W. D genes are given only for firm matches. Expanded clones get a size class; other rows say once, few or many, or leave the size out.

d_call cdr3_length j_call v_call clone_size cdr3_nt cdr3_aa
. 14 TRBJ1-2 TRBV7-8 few TGTGCCAGCACCCGGGACGCCGGTCGAAGTGGCTACACCTTC CASTRDAGRSGYTF
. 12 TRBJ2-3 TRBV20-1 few TGCAGTGTACGCCGGGGCACAGATACGCAGTATTTT CSVRRGTDTQYF
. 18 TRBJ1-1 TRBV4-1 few TGCGCCAGCAGCCAAGAAGGGATGGGGTACGCCATGAACACTGAAGCTTTCTTT CASSQEGMGYAMNTEAFF
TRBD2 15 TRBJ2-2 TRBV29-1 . TGCAGCGTTGGACGGGGGGGCCACGGGACCGGGGAGCTGTTTTTT CSVGRGGHGTGELFF
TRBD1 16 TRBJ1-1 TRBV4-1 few TGCGCCAGCAGCCAAGATAGGACCAGGGGGTACACTGAAGCTTTCTTT CASSQDRTRGYTEAFF
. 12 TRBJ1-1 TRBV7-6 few TGTGCCAGCAGCCTACGGTTTGGCGAAGCTTTCTTT CASSLRFGEAFF
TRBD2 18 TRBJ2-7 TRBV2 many TGTGCCAGCAGTGATGTTGGGGGGGATTTTTTCTTTCCTTGGGAGCAGTACTTC CASSDVGGDFFFPWEQYF
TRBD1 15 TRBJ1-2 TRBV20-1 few TGCAGTGCTAGGGCACCCCAGGGACAGAGTTATGGCTACACCTTC CSARAPQGQSYGYTF
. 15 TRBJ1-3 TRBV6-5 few TGTGCCAGCAGGATTGCCCGGGGAGAGGGAAACACCATATATTTT CASRIARGEGNTIYF
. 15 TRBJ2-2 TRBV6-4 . TGTGCCAGCAGTGAGACAGCAGGGAACACCGGGGAGCTGTTTTTT CASSETAGNTGELFF
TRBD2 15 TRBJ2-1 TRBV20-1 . TGCAGTGCTAGCCGGACTAGCGGGGTATACAATGAGCAGTTCTTC CSASRTSGVYNEQFF
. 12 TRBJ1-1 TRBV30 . TGTGCCTGGAGCGTATCGGGAACTGAAGCTTTCTTT CAWSVSGTEAFF
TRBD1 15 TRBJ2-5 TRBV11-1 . TGTGCCAGCAGCTTGGAAAGGACAGGACAAGAGACCCAGTACTTC CASSLERTGQETQYF
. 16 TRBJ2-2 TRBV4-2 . TGTGCCAGCAGCCAAGCCACAGGGATGAACACCGGGGAGCTGTTTTTT CASSQATGMNTGELFF
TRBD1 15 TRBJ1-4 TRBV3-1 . TGTGCCAGCAGCCAAGGGGACAGGGAGAATGAAAAACTGTTTTTT CASSQGDRENEKLFF
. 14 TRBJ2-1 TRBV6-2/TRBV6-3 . TGTGCCAGCAGCATATGGACAGACAGCAATGAGCAGTTCTTC CASSIWTDSNEQFF
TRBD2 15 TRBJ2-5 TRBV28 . TGTGCCAGCAGCTCCCCAGCGGGGCCTCAAGAGACCCAGTACTTC CASSSPAGPQETQYF
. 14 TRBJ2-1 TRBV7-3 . TGTGCCAGCAGCCTCGGGGACGCATGGGATGAGCAGTTCTTC CASSLGDAWDEQFF
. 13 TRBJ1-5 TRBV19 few TGTGCCAGTAGTATAGATCAAAATCAGCCCCAGCATTTT CASSIDQNQPQHF
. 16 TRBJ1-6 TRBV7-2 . TGTGCCAGCAGCTTAGGGACAGCGCCGAATAATTCACCCCTCCACTTT CASSLGTAPNNSPLHF